The 14 T cell receptor beta chains presented below share a single source sample, sequenced in a study of CXCR3-negative and CXCR3-positive naive CD8 T cells. The method, 5' RACE with UMI labels, was used to prepare the TRB cDNA libraries. After re-calling the 5' RACE reads, TCRdb lists one entry per CDR3 protein, DNA absent. This sample contains 35,000 to 40,000 distinct CDR3 sequences. The sample taken for sequencing was memory CD8+ T cells from blood. The source is a human donor in good health. Some clones in this sample may be carry-over from other donors' samples.

The J gene is TRBJ2-1, the V gene TRBV20-1; without DNA, the TCRdb call of TRBD2 cannot be checked. The germline gives CDR1 DFQATT, CDR2 SNEGSKA (reference sequence). The CDR3 contains 16 residues. CDR3 residues: CSAYKEEGRDYNEQFF.

This chain connects TRBV28 to TRBJ2-7; TCRdb's D call of TRBD1 is untestable without DNA. Germline CDR1 and CDR2: MDHEN and SYDVKM. The length of the CDR3 is 14 residues. The CDR3 here is CASSSGRRSYEQYF.

The V call is TRBV28, the J call TRBJ2-7. The CDR3 totals 14 residues. The V gene's germline CDR1 is MDHEN and CDR2 SYDVKM. The CDR3 region is CASSPSRYGYEQYF.

The chain couples TRBV28 to TRBJ2-2. The CDR3 sequence is 13 residues long. In germline, CDR1 is MDHEN, CDR2 SYDVKM. The CDR3 loop reads CASSFTLTGELFF.

This chain connects TRBV5-4 to TRBJ2-7; TCRdb picks TRBD1, but there is no DNA to check that call. The germline V gene has CDR1 SGHNT and CDR2 YYREEE (reference sequence). The CDR3 is 14 amino acids. CDR3 protein: CASSFDRVSYEQYF.

This chain uses TRBV5-5 with TRBJ2-7; TCRdb picks TRBD1, but there is no DNA to check that call. This CDR3 has 14 residues. CDR1 is SGHKS and CDR2 is YYEKEE in the germline V gene (reference sequence). The CDR3 protein is CASSLGTGGYEQYF.

This chain joins TRBV5-5 and TRBJ2-7. Per the germline V gene, CDR1 is SGHKS and CDR2 is YYEKEE (reference sequence). The CDR3 totals 14 residues. The CDR3 protein is CASSLDIDSYEQYF.

This chain connects TRBV5-1 to TRBJ2-7. The germline CDR1 and CDR2 sequences are SGHRS and YFSETQ. The CDR3 contains 20 residues. CDR3 sequence reads: CASSLGRTSDVNLYTYEQYF.

V and J are TRBV29-1 and TRBJ2-7. CDR1 and CDR2 (germline): SQVTM, ANQGSEA. The CDR3 is made up of 14 amino acids. The CDR3 region is CSVEATGSSYEQYF.

CDR3: CSGSGDRGYNEQFF. The chain uses TRBV29-1 and TRBJ2-1; TCRdb names TRBD1, which stays unverified in the absence of DNA. Germline V lookup: CDR1 SQVTM, CDR2 ANQGSEA. The CDR3 loop spans 14 amino acids.

The chain has TRBV20-1 and TRBJ2-5; TCRdb lists TRBD2, though no DNA is available to test this call. The CDR3 length is 18 residues. Per the germline V gene, CDR1 is DFQATT and CDR2 is SNEGSKA (reference sequence). CDR3 region: CSASRGASGDFRQETQYF.

The chain joins TRBV11-2 to TRBJ2-4; the D gene TCRdb calls, TRBD1, cannot be checked with no DNA. From germline, CDR1 is SGHAT and CDR2 FQNNGV. The CDR3 covers 15 residues. CDR3 sequence reads: CASSLPQGSKNIQYF. Complete variable domain (other parts from reference TRBV11-2 and TRBJ2-4): EAGVAQSPRYKIIEKRQSVAFWCNPISGHATLYWYQQILGQGPKLLIQFQNNGVVDDSQLPKDRFSAERLKGVDSTLKIQPAKLEDSAVYLCASSLPQGSKNIQYFGAGTRLSVL.

The CDR3 is CASSLSGRDSPYEQYF. The chain has TRBV12-3 or TRBV12-4 and TRBJ2-7; TCRdb picks TRBD2, but there is no DNA to check that call. The CDR3 loop spans 16 amino acids.

The chain joins TRBV28 to TRBJ2-7. There are 11 residues in the CDR3. Germline loops: CDR1 MDHEN, CDR2 SYDVKM. The CDR3 region is CASRDNYEQYF.